These 12 T cell receptor beta chains share one sample of origin, sequenced in a study of T cells after posttransplantation cyclophosphamide. A marrow graft followed busulfan-fludarabine conditioning, with cyclophosphamide on days +3 and +4. Generated by immunoSEQ multiplex PCR, the TCRdb table keeps only in-frame clones and is missing some. The sample shows roughly 7,500 clones, none of them appearing just once. The sample was PBMCs, taken after allogeneic stem cell transplant with posttransplant cyclophosphamide. All receptors derive from a young adult male patient who received an allogeneic stem cell transplant from an unrelated donor, was CMV-positive, and had acute and chronic GVHD. Some T cells may be the graft donor's.

Many counts were recorded for this clone. The chain is built from TRBV5-1 and TRBJ1-1, with D hard to call. The length of the CDR3 is 11 residues. V shed 7 bases and J shed 11 bases, with 15 bases lying between them. CDR1 and CDR2 from the germline V gene are SGHRS and YFSETQ. The CDR3 region is CASFEDFRAFF. CDR3 DNA sequence: TGCGCCAGCTTCGAGGATTTTCGGGCTTTCTTT.

This clone was recorded at least ten times. The genes are TRBV15 and TRBJ2-7; 9 positions match TRBD1. The V gene end was trimmed by 5 bases and the J gene end by 5 bases; junction bases not matched to a gene: 16. This CDR3 has 17 residues. The germline gives CDR1 LNHNV, CDR2 YYDKDF (reference sequence). As DNA, the CDR3 is TGTGCCACCAGCGAAGACAGGGGGTTTGCGAATGGGGACGAGCAGTACGTC. Translated: CATSEDRGFANGDEQYV.

In its sample, this clone ranks as medium-sized. This rearrangement joins TRBV6-6 to TRBJ1-3; D unresolved. The germline CDR1 and CDR2 sequences are MNHNY and SVGAGI (reference sequence). Trimming took 9 bases from V and 4 from J, leaving 7 bases between them. This CDR3 has 11 amino acids. The CDR3 is CASTAGNTIYF. CDR3 DNA sequence: TGTGCCAGTACCGCGGGAAACACCATATATTTT.

This clone was seen many times. The chain uses TRBV2 and TRBJ2-3; D gene uncertain. The CDR3 extends over 14 amino acids. V lost 4 bases, J lost 0 bases, and 8 bases lay in between. Germline V gives CDR1 SNHLY, CDR2 FYNNEI. The CDR3 DNA is TGTGCCAGCAGTGTGAGGCCGAGCACAGATACGCAGTATTTT. Its translation: CASSVRPSTDTQYF.

This clone occurred many times. This chain joins TRBV5-8 and TRBJ2-1, with TRBD1 matching over 10 bases. CDR1 and CDR2 from the germline V gene are SGHTS and YDEGEE. Trimming cost V 5 bases and J 9 bases; bases outside gene matches: 11. The CDR3 length is 15 residues. The CDR3 region has the DNA TGTGCCAGCAGAACCGGGACAGGGGTCCGTATTGAGCAGTTCTTC. It encodes CASRTGTGVRIEQFF. Full variable domain (remainder filled in from reference TRBV5-8 and TRBJ2-1): EAGVTQSPTHLIKTRGQQATLRCSPISGHTSVYWYQQALGLGLQFLLWYDEGEERNRGNFPPRFSGRQFPNYSSELNVNALELEDSALYLCASRTGTGVRIEQFFGPGTRLTVL.

This clone was counted at least ten times. This chain uses TRBV5-1 with TRBJ2-7; possibly TRBD1 for D (6 bases). Germline values: CDR1 SGHRS, CDR2 YFSETQ. Deletions cut 4 bases from V and 0 bases from J, with 11 bases between. The CDR3 runs 14 residues. The CDR3 loop is CASSPWTVSYEQYF. The DNA for the CDR3 is TGCGCCAGCAGCCCCTGGACAGTCTCCTACGAGCAGTACTTC. The entire variable domain, with the rest obtained from reference TRBV5-1 and TRBJ2-7, is as follows: KAGVTQTPRYLIKTRGQQVTLSCSPISGHRSVSWYQQTPGQGLQFLFEYFSETQRNKGNFPGRFSGRQFSNSRSEMNVSTLELGDSALYLCASSPWTVSYEQYFGPGTRLTVT.

This clone occurred a few times. Only one base separates this from a far larger clonotype, so it likely reflects a read error. Other DNA sequences within the sample encode an identical CDR3. This sequence joins TRBV10-3 and TRBJ1-1; 9 bases line up with TRBD1. Germline V gene sequence: CDR1 ENHRY, CDR2 SYGVKD. The CDR3 runs to 16 residues. The CDR3 reads CAISSDRGVKNTEAFF. CDR3 nucleotide sequence: TGTGCCATCAGTAGTGACAGGGGGGTTAAGAACACTGAAGCTTTCTTC.

This clone is classed as medium-sized. This chain links TRBV6-5 with TRBJ2-1; TRBD1 matches 7 bases. Looked up from germline, CDR1 is MNHEY and CDR2 is SVGAGI. V dropped 4 bases and J dropped 9; count of bases not matched to a gene: 12. The CDR3 runs to 15 residues. The CDR3 spells CASSSTKTGYGEQFF. CDR3 coding DNA: TGTGCCAGCAGTTCCACGAAGACAGGGTACGGTGAGCAGTTCTTC.

This clone was detected ten times or more. The CDR3 region is CASSRDRTSGNTIYF. CDR3 nucleotide sequence: TGTGCCAGCAGCAGAGACAGGACCTCTGGAAACACCATATATTTT. The V gene is TRBV5-6, the J gene TRBJ1-3, with TRBD1 as a possible D gene (6 bases). Germline V gene sequence: CDR1 SGHDT, CDR2 YYEEEE. This CDR3 has 15 residues. The ends were cut back, 4 bases at V and 0 bases at J, with 11 bases in the middle.

This clone was counted many times. V usage is TRBV5-1 and J usage is TRBJ2-1, with a possible D match to TRBD1 (6 bases). V shed 5 bases and J shed 6 bases, with 18 bases lying between them. The CDR3 is 15 residues long. From germline, CDR1 is SGHRS and CDR2 YFSETQ. Here the CDR3 DNA reads TGCGCCAGCAGGGGGGCGGCGAGGGGAGTCAATGAGCAGTTCTTC. The encoded protein is CASRGAARGVNEQFF.

By share, this clone ranks as medium-sized (0.01 to 0.1%). This chain links TRBV5-1 with TRBJ1-3; D might be TRBD1 (5 bases). CDR3 size: 14 residues. The germline V gene encodes CDR1 SGHRS and CDR2 YFSETQ. V gave up 2 bases and J gave up 4 bases, with 10 bases separating them. The CDR3 sequence: CASSLGGDGNTIYF. The CDR3 DNA is TGCGCCAGCAGCTTAGGAGGGGACGGAAACACCATATATTTT.

By sample share, this clone is medium-sized. The chain joins TRBV5-4 to TRBJ2-2; weak D call: TRBD2 (5 bases). The CDR3 consists of 15 residues. V lost 4 bases and J lost 1, with 11 bases in between. Germline V CDR1 and CDR2: SGHNT, YYREEE (reference sequence). CDR3 sequence: CASSTRTVNTGELFF. CDR3 DNA sequence: TGTGCCAGCAGCACGCGGACTGTGAACACCGGGGAGCTGTTTTTT.